Listed here are 5 T cell receptor beta chains from one sample, sequenced in a study of cytomegalovirus exposure and HLA in healthy donors. Use of 60 Vbeta and 13 Jbeta primers characterized the PCR. Data came from immunoSEQ multiplex PCR; TCRdb stores just in-frame clones and leaves some out. The sample lists more than 95,000 clones; under 85% were seen once. The specimen sequenced was PBMCs. All receptors derive from a young man in good health and CMV-seronegative.

The rearrangement uses TRBV10-3 and TRBJ2-3; 7 bases map to TRBD2. The ends lost 7 bases at V and 1 base at J; junction bases unmatched: 5. Germline V gives CDR1 ENHRY, CDR2 SYGVKD. This CDR3 contains 14 residues. This CDR3 is CAITGGEGTDTQYF. The CDR3 bases are TGTGCCATCACGGGGGGAGAAGGCACAGATACGCAGTATTTT.

The chain employs TRBV6-1 and TRBJ2-7; 10 nucleotides agree with TRBD1. The CDR3 is 14 amino acids. The V gene end was trimmed by 8 bases and the J gene end by 2 bases; junction bases not matched to a gene: 6. The germline CDR1 and CDR2 sequences are MNHNS and SASEGT. The CDR3 nucleotides read TGTGCCAGCCTCGGACAGGGGGGTCCCTACGAGCAGTACTTC. It is translated as CASLGQGGPYEQYF.

The chain carries TRBV27 and TRBJ1-1; D not certain. Trimming stripped 6 bases from V and 1 base from J, with 9 bases between. CDR1 MNHEY and CDR2 SMNVEV come from the germline V gene (reference sequence). The length of the CDR3 is 13 residues. In DNA form, the CDR3 reads TGTGCCAGCAGAAATACAGAGAACACTGAAGCTTTCTTT. This gives the protein CASRNTENTEAFF.

This chain uses TRBV29-1 with TRBJ2-3; 11 positions agree with TRBD1. V lost 1 base and J lost 2; bases outside the gene matches: 14. The CDR3 is 19 residues long. Germline assignment: CDR1 SQVTM and CDR2 ANQGSEA. The CDR3 sequence: CSVEGRTWTGGHITDTQYF. CDR3 coding DNA: TGCAGCGTTGAAGGCCGGACATGGACAGGGGGCCATATCACAGATACGCAGTATTTT.

The chain combines TRBV30 with TRBJ1-1, with no clear D. The germline CDR1 and CDR2 sequences are GTSNPN and SVGIG (reference sequence). The CDR3 is 14 amino acids. V lost 0 bases, J lost 1 base, and 9 bases lay in between. The CDR3 DNA sequence: TGTGCCTGGAGTGTATGGCCCAGGAACACTGAAGCTTTCTTT. Amino acid sequence: CAWSVWPRNTEAFF.